These 21 T cell receptor beta chains came from one sample sequenced in a study of cytomegalovirus exposure and HLA in healthy donors. Primers included in the PCR were 60 Vbeta and 13 Jbeta primers. The data were produced by immunoSEQ multiplex PCR, yet TCRdb's version contains in-frame clones alone and is incomplete. Among 130,000 or so clones, roughly 70% were seen once, and the ten largest hold approximately 4.3%. The sample comprised PBMCs. Receptors originate from a man aged 18-30 years in good health and CMV-seropositive.

The rearrangement joins TRBV28 to TRBJ1-2, with TRBD1 matching 7 bases. The CDR3 totals 15 residues. The V and J ends lost 6 bases and 4 bases, in that order; junction bases with no gene match: 11. Germline CDR1 MDHEN, CDR2 SYDVKM. The CDR3 loop is CASSFIDREGYGYTF. In DNA form, the CDR3 reads TGTGCCAGCAGCTTTATTGACAGGGAAGGCTATGGCTACACCTTC.

V gene TRBV21-1 combines with J gene TRBJ2-7; TRBD2, as called in the table, went unchecked against the DNA. TRBV21-1 is termed a pseudogene. This CDR3 has 16 amino acids. The CDR3 protein is CASSKDGGTVPYEQYF. As DNA, the CDR3 is TGTGCCAGCAGCAAAGATGGGGGGACGGTCCCCTACGAGCAGTACTTC.

The genes are TRBV4-1 and TRBJ2-1; 14 positions match TRBD2. With 4 bases clipped from V and 4 bases from J, the junction kept 6 bases outside the gene matches. Per the germline V gene, CDR1 is MGHRA and CDR2 is YSYEKL. The CDR3 extends over 17 amino acids. The CDR3: CASSPRTSGGLYNEQFF. For the CDR3, the DNA is TGCGCCAGCAGCCCTCGGACTAGCGGGGGGCTTTACAATGAGCAGTTCTTC.

The V call is TRBV5-4, the J call TRBJ2-7; the match to TRBD1 covers 8 bases. The CDR3 is 15 amino acids. Unmatched junction bases numbered 6, after V lost 0 bases and J lost 4 bases. Germline V gene sequence: CDR1 SGHNT, CDR2 YYREEE (reference sequence). The CDR3 region is CASSLDATGDYEQYF. The CDR3 DNA sequence: TGTGCCAGCAGCTTGGACGCGACAGGGGATTACGAGCAGTACTTC. Filled out from reference TRBV5-4 and TRBJ2-7, the complete variable domain reads ETGVTQSPTHLIKTRGQQVTLRCSSQSGHNTVSWYQQALGQGPQFIFQYYREEENGRGNFPPRFSGLQFPNYSSELNVNALELDDSALYLCASSLDATGDYEQYFGPGTRLTVT.

The genes are TRBV15 and TRBJ1-2; 11 bases are shared with TRBD1. Germline V gives CDR1 LNHNV, CDR2 YYDKDF (reference sequence). The length of the CDR3 is 15 residues. J lost 4 bases, V lost 4 bases, and 5 bases had no gene match. In nucleotides, the CDR3 is TGTGCCACCAGCAAAGGACAGGGGGCGTTCTATGGCTACACCTTC. This encodes CATSKGQGAFYGYTF.

The V and J genes are TRBV5-1 and TRBJ2-2; D possibly corresponds to TRBD1 (7 bases). The CDR3 runs 15 residues. Per the germline V gene, CDR1 is SGHRS and CDR2 is YFSETQ. V was shortened by 0 bases and J by 5 bases, with 11 bases between the two germline ends. The CDR3 sequence: CASSLDRGLTGELFF. The DNA of the CDR3 is TGCGCCAGCAGCTTGGACAGGGGACTGACCGGGGAGCTGTTTTTT.

As concerns this clone: Other DNA variants within this sample encode the same CDR3. This chain uses TRBV28 with TRBJ2-7, with 10 nucleotides matching TRBD1. This CDR3 contains 13 residues. Germline V CDR1 and CDR2: MDHEN, SYDVKM. V gave up 8 bases and J gave up 2 bases; unmatched junction bases: 3. The CDR3 sequence is CASRTGGAYEQYF. CDR3 bases: TGTGCCAGCCGGACAGGGGGGGCCTACGAGCAGTACTTC.

The chain employs TRBV6-5 and TRBJ2-3, with 8 nucleotides matching TRBD2. CDR1 is MNHEY, CDR2 SVGAGI, per germline. V trimming: 2 bases; J trimming: 3 bases; junction bases outside the gene matches: 4. The CDR3 contains 15 residues. CDR3 in DNA: TGTGCCAGCAGTTACGGCGGGACTAGTACAGATACGCAGTATTTT. Its protein is CASSYGGTSTDTQYF.

The chain has TRBV19 and TRBJ2-1; TRBD2 is a possible D gene (6 bases). Germline CDR1 LNHDA, CDR2 SQIVND (reference sequence). V lost 6 bases to trimming and J lost 0 bases, with 12 bases between them. There are 15 residues in the CDR3. The CDR3 DNA reads as TGTGCCAGTAGAGAGGGACTGAGCTCCTACAATGAGCAGTTCTTC. It translates to CASREGLSSYNEQFF.

This chain uses TRBV9 with TRBJ2-1; 9 bases agree with TRBD2. The V gene end was trimmed by 4 bases and the J gene end by 13 bases; junction bases not matched to a gene: 9. The CDR3 is 13 amino acids. CDR1 SGDLS and CDR2 YYNGEE come from the germline V gene. Here the CDR3 reads CASSLPPGLAQFF. CDR3 nucleotide sequence: TGTGCCAGCAGCCTACCCCCGGGACTAGCCCAGTTCTTC.

The CDR3 loop reads CASSFTGLYEQYF. The CDR3 nucleotides are TGTGCCAGCAGCTTTACGGGTCTCTACGAGCAGTACTTC. The V and J genes are TRBV11-1 and TRBJ2-5; D is unclear. The J call may be faulty, since TRBJ2-7 better matches the DNA end. Germline-derived CDR1 and CDR2 are SGHAT and FQDESV (reference sequence). The CDR3 has 13 residues.

The table lists this clone with a few counts. The V gene is TRBV5-1, the J gene TRBJ2-7; TRBD1 agrees at 9 bases. V shed 4 bases and J 2 bases; nucleotides not matched to a gene: 4. The CDR3 has 14 amino acids. In germline, CDR1 is SGHRS, CDR2 YFSETQ. CDR3 region: CASSVNRGPYEQYF. CDR3 sequence (DNA): TGCGCCAGCAGCGTAAACAGGGGGCCCTACGAGCAGTACTTC.

This chain uses TRBV7-2 with TRBJ1-6, with a possible D match to TRBD1 (6 bases). This CDR3 spans 15 amino acids. Germline CDR1 is SGHTA and CDR2 is FQGNSA. V dropped 6 bases and J dropped 5 bases, with 14 bases sitting between them. Written as DNA, the CDR3 is TGTGCCAGCAGTTATGCACAGGGCAATAATTCACCCCTCCACTTT. This gives the protein CASSYAQGNNSPLHF.

Here the CDR3 reads CASSSRGNPYVETQYF. In DNA, the CDR3 is TGTGCCAGCAGCTCTCGCGGGAATCCCTACGTAGAGACCCAGTACTTC. The chain is built from TRBV9 and TRBJ2-5, with D possibly being TRBD2 (6 bases). The CDR3 covers 16 residues. Germline loops: CDR1 SGDLS, CDR2 YYNGEE. V gave up 4 bases and J gave up 4 bases, with 20 bases separating them. The full variable domain, completed using reference TRBV9 and TRBJ2-5, is DSGVTQTPKHLITATGQRVTLRCSPRSGDLSVYWYQQSLDQGLQFLIQYYNGEERAKGNILERFSAQQFPDLHSELNLSSLELGDSALYFCASSSRGNPYVETQYFGPGTRLLVL.

The table lists this clone with a few counts. The chain recombines TRBV28 with TRBJ2-2; 7 nucleotides match TRBD1. The CDR3 extends over 15 amino acids. Germline loops: CDR1 MDHEN, CDR2 SYDVKM. V shed 7 bases, J shed 0 bases, and the junction held 5 bases outside the gene matches. CDR3: CASTPQGANTGELFF. For the CDR3, the DNA is TGTGCCAGCACCCCCCAGGGGGCGAACACCGGGGAGCTGTTTTTT.

V and J are TRBV2 and TRBJ2-5; possibly TRBD2 for D (6 bases). The J call could be wrong; TRBJ2-7 is a better fit for the DNA end. Germline assignment: CDR1 SNHLY and CDR2 FYNNEI. This CDR3 comprises 13 residues. The CDR3 DNA sequence: TGTGCCAGCTACTACGGGACTCCCTACGAGCAGTACTTC. Protein: CASYYGTPYEQYF.

This chain links TRBV6-6 with TRBJ1-2; TRBD1 agrees at 9 bases. The trim removed 7 bases at V and 5 bases at J, leaving 8 bases unmatched. Germline V CDR1 and CDR2: MNHNY, SVGAGI (reference sequence). The CDR3 totals 14 residues. The CDR3 sequence: CASTKADRGYGYTF. CDR3 in DNA: TGTGCCAGCACCAAAGCCGACAGGGGGTATGGCTACACCTTC.

The chain combines TRBV7-2 with TRBJ2-1; 9 bases agree with TRBD2. Looked up from germline, CDR1 is SGHTA and CDR2 is FQGNSA. CDR3 length equals 16 residues. V was pared by 3 bases and J by 2 bases, with 5 bases of the junction left unmatched. The chain's CDR3 is CASSFGAGGTYNEQFF. CDR3 sequence (DNA): TGTGCCAGCAGCTTTGGAGCGGGGGGAACCTACAATGAGCAGTTCTTC.

This clone was seen a few times. This chain links TRBV27 with TRBJ1-4; D gene uncertain. Per the germline V gene, CDR1 is MNHEY and CDR2 is SMNVEV (reference sequence). The CDR3 consists of 13 residues. V was shortened by 5 bases and J by 1 base, with 5 bases between the two germline ends. The CDR3 DNA sequence: TGTGCCAGCAGTCCCCGAACTAATGAAAAACTGTTTTTT. Translating gives CASSPRTNEKLFF.

This chain uses TRBV4-3 with TRBJ2-2; D not resolved. Deletions cut 5 bases from V and 4 bases from J, with 14 bases between. The CDR3 totals 15 residues. From germline, CDR1 is LGHNA and CDR2 YSLEER. The CDR3 sequence is CASSSGTRFTGELFF. CDR3 bases: TGCGCCAGCAGCTCAGGCACCAGATTCACCGGGGAGCTGTTTTTT.

This chain links TRBV7-3 with TRBJ2-5; TRBD1 is a possible D gene (6 bases). In germline, CDR1 is SGHTA, CDR2 FQGTGA. The V end was cut by 1 base, the J end by 5 bases, with 14 bases between. The CDR3 has 15 amino acids. The CDR3 protein is CASSLNAQGYETQYF. For the CDR3, the DNA is TGTGCCAGCAGCTTAAACGCCCAGGGGTACGAGACCCAGTACTTC. The full variable domain, in which reference TRBV7-3 and TRBJ2-5 provide the parts outside the CDR3, is GAGVSQTPSNKVTEKGKYVELRCDPISGHTALYWYRQSLGQGPEFLIYFQGTGAADDSGLPNDRFFAVRPEGSVSTLKIQRTERGDSAVYLCASSLNAQGYETQYFGPGTRLLVL.